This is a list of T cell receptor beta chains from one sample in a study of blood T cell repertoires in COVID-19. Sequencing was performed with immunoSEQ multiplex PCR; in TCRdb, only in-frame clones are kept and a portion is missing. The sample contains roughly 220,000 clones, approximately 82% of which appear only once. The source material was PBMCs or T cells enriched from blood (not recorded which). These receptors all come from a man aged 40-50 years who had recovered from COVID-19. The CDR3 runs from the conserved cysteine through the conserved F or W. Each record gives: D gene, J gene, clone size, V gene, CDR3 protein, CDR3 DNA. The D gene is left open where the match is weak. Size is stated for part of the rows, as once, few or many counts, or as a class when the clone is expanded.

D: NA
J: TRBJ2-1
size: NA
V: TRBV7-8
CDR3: CASSRRPSATYNEQFF
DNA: TGTGCCAGCAGCCGACGGCCTAGCGCCACCTACAATGAGCAGTTCTTC

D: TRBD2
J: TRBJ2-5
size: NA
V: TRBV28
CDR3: CASSLLAGGPETQYF
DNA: TGTGCCAGCAGTTTGCTAGCGGGAGGGCCGGAGACCCAGTACTTC

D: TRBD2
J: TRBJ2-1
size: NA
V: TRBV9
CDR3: CASSVVSGRAYNEQFF
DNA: TGTGCCAGCAGCGTAGTCAGCGGGAGGGCCTACAATGAGCAGTTCTTC

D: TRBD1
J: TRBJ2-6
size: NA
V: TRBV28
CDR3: CASSLPGTGITGANVLTF
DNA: TGTGCCAGCAGTTTACCCGGGACAGGGATCACCGGGGCCAACGTCCTGACTTTC

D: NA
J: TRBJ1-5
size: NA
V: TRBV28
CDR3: CASSFRNQPQHF
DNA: TGTGCCAGCAGTTTTCGTAATCAGCCCCAGCATTTT

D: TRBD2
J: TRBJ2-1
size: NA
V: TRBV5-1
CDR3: CASSPSAGVDEQFF
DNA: TGCGCCAGCAGCCCCTCAGCGGGAGTCGATGAGCAGTTCTTC

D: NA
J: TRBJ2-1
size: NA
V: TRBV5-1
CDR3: CASSLEGRSSYNEQFF
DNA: TGCGCCAGCAGCTTGGAGGGGCGGAGCTCCTACAATGAGCAGTTCTTC

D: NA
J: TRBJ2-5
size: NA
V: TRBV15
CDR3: CATSRDNPSQETQYF
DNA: TGTGCCACCAGCAGAGATAATCCCAGTCAAGAGACCCAGTACTTC

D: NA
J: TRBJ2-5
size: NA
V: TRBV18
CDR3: CASSPPGSLETQYF
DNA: TGTGCCAGCTCACCACCGGGTAGCCTGGAGACCCAGTACTTC

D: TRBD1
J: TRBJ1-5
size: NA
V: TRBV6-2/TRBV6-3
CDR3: CASSLGQGPPQHF
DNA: TGTGCCAGCAGTCTCGGACAGGGTCCGCCCCAGCATTTT

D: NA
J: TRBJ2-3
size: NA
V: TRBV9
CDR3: CASSAQDRLTDTQYF
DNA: TGTGCCAGCAGCGCACAAGACAGGTTGACAGATACGCAGTATTTT

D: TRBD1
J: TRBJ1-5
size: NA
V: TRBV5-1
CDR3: CASSLYPGGRAPQHF
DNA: TGCGCCAGCAGCTTGTACCCAGGGGGCCGCGCGCCCCAGCATTTT

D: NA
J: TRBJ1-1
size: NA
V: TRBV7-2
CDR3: CASSLLGANTEAFF
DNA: TGTGCCAGCAGCTTATTGGGGGCGAACACTGAAGCTTTCTTT

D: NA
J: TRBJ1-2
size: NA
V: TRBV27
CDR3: CASSFRGAYGYTF
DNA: TGTGCCAGCAGTTTCAGGGGTGCTTATGGCTACACCTTC

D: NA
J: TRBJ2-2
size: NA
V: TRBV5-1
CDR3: CASSLARGGGTGELFF
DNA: TGCGCCAGCAGCTTGGCCAGGGGCGGGGGCACCGGGGAGCTGTTTTTT

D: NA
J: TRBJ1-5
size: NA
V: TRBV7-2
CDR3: CASSPGQSTPPRSNQPQHF
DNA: TGTGCCAGCAGCCCCGGACAGTCCACCCCACCGAGAAGCAATCAGCCCCAGCATTTT

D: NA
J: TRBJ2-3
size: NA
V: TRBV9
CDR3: CASSSSGLQGDTQYF
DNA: TGTGCCAGCAGCTCCAGCGGACTACAAGGAGATACGCAGTATTTT

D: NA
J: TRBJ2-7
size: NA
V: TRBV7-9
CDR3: CASSLPTGGEQYF
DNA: TGTGCCAGCAGCTTACCGACAGGTGGCGAGCAGTACTTC

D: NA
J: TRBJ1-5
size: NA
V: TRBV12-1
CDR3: CASSFCGDRAGPMARGQPQHF
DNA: TGTGCCAGCAGCTTTTGTGGGGACCGTGCGGGACCGATGGCCCGCGGTCAGCCCCAGCATTTT

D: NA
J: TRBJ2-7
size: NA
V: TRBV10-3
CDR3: CAISEAGIYEQYF
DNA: TGTGCCATCAGTGAGGCAGGGATCTACGAGCAGTACTTC

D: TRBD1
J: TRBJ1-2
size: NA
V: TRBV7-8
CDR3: CASSPLGRQGTGYTF
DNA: TGTGCCAGCAGCCCCTTAGGGAGACAGGGTACTGGCTACACCTTC

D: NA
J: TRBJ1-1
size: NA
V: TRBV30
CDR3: CAWSTRAGTKNTEAFF
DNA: TGTGCCTGGAGTACTCGGGCCGGGACAAAGAACACTGAAGCTTTCTTT

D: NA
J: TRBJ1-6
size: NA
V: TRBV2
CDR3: CASSDLDFGNSPLHF
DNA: TGTGCCAGCTCAGACCTAGACTTCGGCAATTCACCCCTCCACTTT

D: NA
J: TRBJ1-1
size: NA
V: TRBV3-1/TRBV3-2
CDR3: CASNAGAQNTEAFF
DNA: TGTGCCAGCAACGCAGGGGCGCAGAACACTGAAGCTTTCTTT

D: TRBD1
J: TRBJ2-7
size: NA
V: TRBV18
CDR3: CASSPDRDEQYF
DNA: TGTGCCAGCTCCCCTGACAGGGACGAGCAGTACTTC

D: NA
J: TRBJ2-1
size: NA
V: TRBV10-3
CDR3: CAISEGDSFNEQFF
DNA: TGTGCCATCAGTGAGGGGGACTCCTTCAATGAGCAGTTCTTC

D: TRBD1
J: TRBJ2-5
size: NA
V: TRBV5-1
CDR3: CASSSTGRQETQYF
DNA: TGCGCCAGCAGCTCGACAGGGCGGCAAGAGACCCAGTACTTC

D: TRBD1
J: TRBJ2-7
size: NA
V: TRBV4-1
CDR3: CASSQEPGQASYEQYF
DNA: TGCGCCAGCAGCCAAGAGCCGGGACAGGCTTCCTACGAGCAGTACTTC

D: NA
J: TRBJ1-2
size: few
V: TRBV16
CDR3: CASSQSVIRVTYGYTF
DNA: TGTGCCAGCAGCCAATCCGTCATCAGGGTTACCTATGGCTACACCTTC

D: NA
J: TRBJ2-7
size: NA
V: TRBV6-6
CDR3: CASSQDWQYEQYF
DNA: TGTGCCAGCAGCCAGGACTGGCAATACGAGCAGTACTTC

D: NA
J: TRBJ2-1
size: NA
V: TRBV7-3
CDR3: CASSPTGDSWTYNEQFF
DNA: TGTGCCAGCAGCCCCACGGGGGACAGCTGGACCTACAATGAGCAGTTCTTC